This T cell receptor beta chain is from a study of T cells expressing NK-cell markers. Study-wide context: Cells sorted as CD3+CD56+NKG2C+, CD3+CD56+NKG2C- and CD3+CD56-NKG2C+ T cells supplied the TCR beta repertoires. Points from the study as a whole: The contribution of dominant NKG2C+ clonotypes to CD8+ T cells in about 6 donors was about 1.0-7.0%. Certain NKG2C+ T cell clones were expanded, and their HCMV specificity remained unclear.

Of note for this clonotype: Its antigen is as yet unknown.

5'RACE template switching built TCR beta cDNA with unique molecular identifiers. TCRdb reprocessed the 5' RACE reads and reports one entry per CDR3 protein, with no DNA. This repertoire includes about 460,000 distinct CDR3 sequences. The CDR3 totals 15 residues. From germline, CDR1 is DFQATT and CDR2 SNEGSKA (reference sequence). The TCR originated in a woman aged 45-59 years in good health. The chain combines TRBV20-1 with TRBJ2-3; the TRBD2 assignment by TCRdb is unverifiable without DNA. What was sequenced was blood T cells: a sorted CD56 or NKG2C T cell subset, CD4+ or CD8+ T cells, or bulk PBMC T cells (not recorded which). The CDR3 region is CSARDSGRGLDTQYF.